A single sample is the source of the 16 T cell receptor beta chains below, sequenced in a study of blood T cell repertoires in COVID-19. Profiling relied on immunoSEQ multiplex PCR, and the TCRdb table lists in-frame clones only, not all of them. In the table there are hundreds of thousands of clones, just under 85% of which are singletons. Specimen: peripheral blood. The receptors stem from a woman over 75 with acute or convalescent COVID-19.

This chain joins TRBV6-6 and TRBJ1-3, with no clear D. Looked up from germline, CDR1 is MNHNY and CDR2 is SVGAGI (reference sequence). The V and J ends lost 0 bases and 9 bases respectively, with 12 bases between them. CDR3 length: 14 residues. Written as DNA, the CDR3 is TGTGCCAGCAGTTACTCGTATGTAGAGGGCACCATATATTTT. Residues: CASSYSYVEGTIYF.

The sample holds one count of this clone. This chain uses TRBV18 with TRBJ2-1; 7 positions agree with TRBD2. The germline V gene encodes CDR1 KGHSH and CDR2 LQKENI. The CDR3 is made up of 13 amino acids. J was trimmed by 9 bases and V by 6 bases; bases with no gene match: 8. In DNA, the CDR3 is TGTGCCAGCTCCACAGGTGGGGAGGGTGAGCAGTTCTTC. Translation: CASSTGGEGEQFF.

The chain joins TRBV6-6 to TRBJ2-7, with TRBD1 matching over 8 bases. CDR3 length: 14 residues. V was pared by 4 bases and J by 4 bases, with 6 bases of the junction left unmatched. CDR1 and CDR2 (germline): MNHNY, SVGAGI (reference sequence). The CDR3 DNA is TGTGCCAGCAGTTCATCAGGGGGCGGATACGAGCAGTACTTC. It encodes CASSSSGGGYEQYF.

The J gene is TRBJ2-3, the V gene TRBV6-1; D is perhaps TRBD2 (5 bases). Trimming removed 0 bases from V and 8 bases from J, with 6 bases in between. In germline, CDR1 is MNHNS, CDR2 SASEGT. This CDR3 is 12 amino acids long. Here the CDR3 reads CASSEAAGTQYF. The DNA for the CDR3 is TGTGCCAGCAGTGAAGCCGCGGGTACGCAGTATTTT.

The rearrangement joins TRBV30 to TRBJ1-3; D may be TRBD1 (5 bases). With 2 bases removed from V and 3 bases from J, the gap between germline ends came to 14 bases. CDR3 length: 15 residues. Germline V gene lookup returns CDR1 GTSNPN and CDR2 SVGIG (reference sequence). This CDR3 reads CAWSPQRGYGNTIYF. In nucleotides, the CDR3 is TGTGCCTGGAGTCCCCAGCGGGGGTATGGAAACACCATATATTTT.

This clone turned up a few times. In DNA form, the CDR3 reads TGTGCCAGCAGTTCCCTCCAACAGCTCTATGGCTACACCTTC. This translates into CASSSLQQLYGYTF. This chain uses TRBV28 with TRBJ1-2; D gene uncertain. Germline CDR1 is MDHEN and CDR2 is SYDVKM. V was clipped by 4 bases and J by 4 bases, with 13 bases between them. The length of the CDR3 is 14 residues.

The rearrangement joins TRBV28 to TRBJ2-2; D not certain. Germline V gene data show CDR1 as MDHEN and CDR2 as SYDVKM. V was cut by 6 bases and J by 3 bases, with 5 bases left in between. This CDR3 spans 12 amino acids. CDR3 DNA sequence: TGTGCCAGCAGGGCTCACACCGGGGAGCTGTTTTTT. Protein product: CASRAHTGELFF.

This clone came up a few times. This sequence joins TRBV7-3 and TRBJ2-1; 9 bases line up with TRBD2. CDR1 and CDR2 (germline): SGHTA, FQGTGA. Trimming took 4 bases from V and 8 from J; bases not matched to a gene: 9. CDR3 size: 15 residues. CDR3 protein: CASSSAGGTGDEQFF. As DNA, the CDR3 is TGTGCCAGCAGCTCAGCGGGGGGCACGGGGGATGAGCAGTTCTTC.

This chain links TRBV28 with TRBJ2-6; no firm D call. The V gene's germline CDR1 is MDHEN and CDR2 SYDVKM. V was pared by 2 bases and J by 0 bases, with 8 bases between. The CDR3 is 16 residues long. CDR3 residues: CASSLGPRSGANVLTF. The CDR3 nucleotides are TGTGCCAGCAGTTTAGGCCCACGCTCTGGGGCCAACGTCCTGACTTTC.

DNA of the CDR3: TGTGCCAGTAGTATGCACCCTCGGACACTCGTAGGCACTGAAGCTTTCTTT. This sequence encodes CASSMHPRTLVGTEAFF. The chain carries TRBV19 and TRBJ1-1; a possible D gene is TRBD1 (5 bases). This CDR3 has 17 amino acids. V shed 3 bases and J shed 4 bases, with 21 bases lying between them. The germline CDR1 and CDR2 sequences are LNHDA and SQIVND (reference sequence).

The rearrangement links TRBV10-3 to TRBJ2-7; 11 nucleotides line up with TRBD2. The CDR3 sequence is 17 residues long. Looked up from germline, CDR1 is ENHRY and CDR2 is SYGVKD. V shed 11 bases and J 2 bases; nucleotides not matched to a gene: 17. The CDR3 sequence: CAVQGAPGLAETYEQYF. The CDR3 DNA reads TGTGCCGTCCAAGGGGCACCGGGACTAGCGGAGACCTACGAGCAGTACTTC.

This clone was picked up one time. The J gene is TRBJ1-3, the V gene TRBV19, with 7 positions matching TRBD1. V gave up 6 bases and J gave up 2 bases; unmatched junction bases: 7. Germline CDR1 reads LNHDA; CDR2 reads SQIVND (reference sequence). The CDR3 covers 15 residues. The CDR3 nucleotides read TGTGCCAGTAGACCCCGGACAGGTCCTGGAAACACCATATATTTT. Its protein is CASRPRTGPGNTIYF.

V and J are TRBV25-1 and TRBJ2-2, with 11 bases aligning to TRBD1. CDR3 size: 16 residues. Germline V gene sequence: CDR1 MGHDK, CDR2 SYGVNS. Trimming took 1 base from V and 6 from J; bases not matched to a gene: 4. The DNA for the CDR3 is TGTGCCAGCAGTGAATCCGGGACAGGGGGAGCCGGGGAGCTGTTTTTT. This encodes CASSESGTGGAGELFF.

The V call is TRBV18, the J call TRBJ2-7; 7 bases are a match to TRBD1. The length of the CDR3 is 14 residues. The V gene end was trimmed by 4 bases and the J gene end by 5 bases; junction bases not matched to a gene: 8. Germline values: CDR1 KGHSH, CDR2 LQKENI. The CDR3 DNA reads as TGTGCCAGCTCACTTACACAGGGGAACCACGAGCAGTACTTC. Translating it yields CASSLTQGNHEQYF.

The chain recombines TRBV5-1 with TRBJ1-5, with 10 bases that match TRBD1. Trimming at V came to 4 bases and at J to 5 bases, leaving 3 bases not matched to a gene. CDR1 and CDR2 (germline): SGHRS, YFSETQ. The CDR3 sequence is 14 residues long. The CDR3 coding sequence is TGCGCCAGCAGCAGGACAGGGGGTGATCAGCCCCAGCATTTT. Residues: CASSRTGGDQPQHF.

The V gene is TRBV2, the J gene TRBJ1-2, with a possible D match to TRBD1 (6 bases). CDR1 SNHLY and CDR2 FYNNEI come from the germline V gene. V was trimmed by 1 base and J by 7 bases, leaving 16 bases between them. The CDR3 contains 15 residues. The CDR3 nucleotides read TGTGCCAGCAGTGAAGTAGGGCGGCAGGGGTCTGGCTACACCTTC. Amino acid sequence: CASSEVGRQGSGYTF.